Listed here are 10 T cell receptor beta chains from one sample, sequenced in a study of STAT5B mutations in CD4+ large granular lymphocyte leukemia. Produced via immunoSEQ multiplex PCR; TCRdb's table is partial and in-frame only. The table has 20,000 to 25,000 clones, roughly 65% seen once. Sequenced input: CD4+ T cells from blood buffy coats. These TCRs come from a human donor in good health.

The chain is built from TRBV18 and TRBJ2-7; possibly TRBD1 for D (5 bases). Trimming left V 1 base short and J 3 bases short, with 7 bases between. This CDR3 is 13 amino acids long. From germline, CDR1 is KGHSH and CDR2 LQKENI. The CDR3 nucleotides read TGTGCCAGCTCACCACAGACAGACTACGAGCAGTACTTC. Its protein is CASSPQTDYEQYF.

The rearrangement uses TRBV5-1 and TRBJ2-7, with 9 positions matching TRBD2. V was clipped by 0 bases and J by 4 bases; unmatched bases: 8. The CDR3 has 16 amino acids. Looked up from germline, CDR1 is SGHRS and CDR2 is YFSETQ. This chain's CDR3 is CASSLAGREGRYEQYF. DNA for the CDR3: TGCGCCAGCAGCTTGGCGGGGCGGGAGGGCCGTTACGAGCAGTACTTC.

This chain uses TRBV6-5 with TRBJ2-7; D call uncertain. Germline CDR1 and CDR2: MNHEY and SVGAGI. The CDR3 runs to 13 residues. V was cut by 1 base and J by 6 bases, with 10 bases left in between. CDR3 region: CASSYFSDGEQYF. CDR3 bases: TGTGCCAGCAGTTACTTCTCAGACGGCGAGCAGTACTTC.

This clone was picked up a small number of times. The V call is TRBV5-4, the J call TRBJ1-1, with 7 bases identical to TRBD1. The CDR3 covers 13 residues. Germline V gene lookup returns CDR1 SGHNT and CDR2 YYREEE (reference sequence). V shed 3 bases, J shed 4 bases, and the junction held 3 bases outside the gene matches. CDR3 sequence: CASSSTGSTEAFF. Written as DNA, the CDR3 is TGTGCCAGCAGCTCGACAGGGTCCACTGAAGCTTTCTTT. The whole variable domain, filled in from reference TRBV5-4 and TRBJ1-1, reads ETGVTQSPTHLIKTRGQQVTLRCSSQSGHNTVSWYQQALGQGPQFIFQYYREEENGRGNFPPRFSGLQFPNYSSELNVNALELDDSALYLCASSSTGSTEAFFGQGTRLTVV.

The rearrangement joins TRBV5-1 to TRBJ2-7; no reliable D call. Germline V gene sequence: CDR1 SGHRS, CDR2 YFSETQ. This CDR3 spans 13 amino acids. The germline V and J ends were trimmed by 3 bases and 7 bases, with 14 bases remaining between them. The CDR3 is CASSSDPVEEQYF. The CDR3 DNA sequence: TGCGCCAGCAGCTCCGACCCGGTCGAGGAGCAGTACTTC.

This clone was counted a few times. V usage is TRBV28 and J usage is TRBJ1-5; D remains ambiguous. Germline V gives CDR1 MDHEN, CDR2 SYDVKM. This CDR3 comprises 12 residues. V shed 10 bases and J shed 4 bases, with 11 bases lying between them. The CDR3 DNA follows: TGTGCCACCGCGACACTTAATCAGCCCCAGCATTTT. Protein product: CATATLNQPQHF.

This chain joins TRBV7-9 and TRBJ2-7; D uncertain. The CDR3 covers 14 residues. The V end was cut by 6 bases, the J end by 3 bases, with 15 bases between. The germline CDR1 and CDR2 sequences are SEHNR and FQNEAQ (reference sequence). The CDR3 loop is CASSPLGRIYEQYF. The CDR3 region has the DNA TGTGCCAGCAGTCCCCTCGGGCGGATCTACGAGCAGTACTTC. Variable domain in full (rest from reference TRBV7-9 and TRBJ2-7): DTGVSQNPRHKITKRGQNVTFRCDPISEHNRLYWYRQTLGQGPEFLTYFQNEAQLEKSRLLSDRFSAERPKGSFSTLEIQRTEQGDSAMYLCASSPLGRIYEQYFGPGTRLTVT.

The sample holds a few counts of this clone. The CDR3, as DNA: TGTGCCAGCAGTTTGCTGAGACAGGGCGGTCGGAACGAGCAGTACTTC. Encoded protein: CASSLLRQGGRNEQYF. This chain connects TRBV28 to TRBJ2-7, with TRBD1 matching 7 bases. This CDR3 contains 16 residues. Germline lookup yields CDR1 MDHEN and CDR2 SYDVKM. The V gene end was trimmed by 3 bases and the J gene end by 5 bases; junction bases not matched to a gene: 13.

This chain connects TRBV7-2 to TRBJ2-3; D is perhaps TRBD1 (6 bases). This CDR3 has 14 residues. Germline loops: CDR1 SGHTA, CDR2 FQGNSA. Trimming took 3 bases from V and 1 from J, leaving 8 bases between them. CDR3 protein: CASSFGGGTDTQYF. In nucleotides, the CDR3 is TGTGCCAGCAGCTTTGGGGGCGGCACAGATACGCAGTATTTT.

This clone is medium-sized. This chain links TRBV4-2 with TRBJ1-2; unclear D gene. The CDR3 sequence is 15 residues long. CDR1 and CDR2 from the germline V gene are LGHNA and YNFKEQ. Trimming shortened V by 4 bases and J by 5 bases, and 17 bases separated the two germline ends. In DNA form, the CDR3 reads TGTGCCAGCAGCCCAATTATACAGCTAAGGTATGGCTACACCTTC. Amino acids: CASSPIIQLRYGYTF.